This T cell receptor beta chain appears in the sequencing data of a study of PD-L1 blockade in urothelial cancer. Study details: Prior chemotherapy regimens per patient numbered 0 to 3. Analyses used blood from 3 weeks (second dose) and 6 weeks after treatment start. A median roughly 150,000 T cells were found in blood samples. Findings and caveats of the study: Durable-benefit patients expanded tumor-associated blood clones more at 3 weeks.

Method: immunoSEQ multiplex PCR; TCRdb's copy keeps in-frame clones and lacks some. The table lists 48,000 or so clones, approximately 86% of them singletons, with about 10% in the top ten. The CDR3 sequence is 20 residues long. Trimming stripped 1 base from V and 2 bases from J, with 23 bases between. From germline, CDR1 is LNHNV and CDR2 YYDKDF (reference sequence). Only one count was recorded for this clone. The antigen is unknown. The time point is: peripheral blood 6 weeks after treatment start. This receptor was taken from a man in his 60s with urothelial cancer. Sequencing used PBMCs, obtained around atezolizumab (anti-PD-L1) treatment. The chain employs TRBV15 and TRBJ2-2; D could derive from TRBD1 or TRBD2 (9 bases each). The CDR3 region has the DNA TGTGCCACCAGCAGAGCCGGGACAGGGATAGCGGGGGCCAACACCGGGGAGCTGTTTTTT. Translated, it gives CATSRAGTGIAGANTGELFF.